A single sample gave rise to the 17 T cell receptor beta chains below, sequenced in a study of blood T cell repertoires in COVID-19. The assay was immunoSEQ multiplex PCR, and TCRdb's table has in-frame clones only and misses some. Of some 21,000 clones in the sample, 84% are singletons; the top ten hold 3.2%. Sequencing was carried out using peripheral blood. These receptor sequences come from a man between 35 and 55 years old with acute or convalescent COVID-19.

CDR3 nucleotide sequence: TGTGCCAGCGGGGGCCGGGCCGGGGAGCTGTTTTTT. It yields the protein CASGGRAGELFF. The genes are TRBV25-1 and TRBJ2-2, with a possible D match to TRBD1 (6 bases). Germline lookup yields CDR1 MGHDK and CDR2 SYGVNS. Between the trimmed V and J ends, which lost 8 bases and 6 bases, there was a span of 10 bases. The CDR3 is made up of 12 amino acids.

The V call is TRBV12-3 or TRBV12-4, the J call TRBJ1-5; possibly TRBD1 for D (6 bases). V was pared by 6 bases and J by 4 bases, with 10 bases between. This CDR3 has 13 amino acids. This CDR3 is CASRSQGNQPQHF. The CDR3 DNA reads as TGTGCCAGCAGGTCTCAGGGGAATCAGCCCCAGCATTTT.

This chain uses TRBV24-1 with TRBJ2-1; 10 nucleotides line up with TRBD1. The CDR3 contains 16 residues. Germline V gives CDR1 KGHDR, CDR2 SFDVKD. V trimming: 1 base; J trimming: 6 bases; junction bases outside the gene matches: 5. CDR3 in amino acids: CATSDFDRGQGNEQFF. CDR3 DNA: TGTGCCACCAGTGATTTCGACAGGGGGCAGGGCAATGAGCAGTTCTTC.

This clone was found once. For the CDR3, the DNA is TGTGCCAGCAGTGAACCGGGGACAGCCATGAACACTGAAGCTTTCTTT. It specifies CASSEPGTAMNTEAFF. This chain links TRBV2 with TRBJ1-1, with 7 bases matching TRBD1. V lost 2 bases and J lost 0; bases outside the gene matches: 6. Germline CDR1 reads SNHLY; CDR2 reads FYNNEI. The CDR3 has 16 amino acids.

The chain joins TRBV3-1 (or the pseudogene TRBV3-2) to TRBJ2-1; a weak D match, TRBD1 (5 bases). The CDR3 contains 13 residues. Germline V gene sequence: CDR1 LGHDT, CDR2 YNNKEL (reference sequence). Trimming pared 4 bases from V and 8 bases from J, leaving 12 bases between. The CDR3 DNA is TGTGCCAGCAGCCTCCAGTGGGGCCATGAGCAGTTCTTC. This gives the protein CASSLQWGHEQFF.

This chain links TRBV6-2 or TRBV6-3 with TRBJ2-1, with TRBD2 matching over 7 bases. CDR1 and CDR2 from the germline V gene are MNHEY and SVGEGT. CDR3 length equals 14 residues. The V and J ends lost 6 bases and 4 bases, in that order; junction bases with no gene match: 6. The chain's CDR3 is CASSPSGVYNEQFF. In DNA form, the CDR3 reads TGTGCCAGCAGCCCTAGCGGCGTTTACAATGAGCAGTTCTTC.

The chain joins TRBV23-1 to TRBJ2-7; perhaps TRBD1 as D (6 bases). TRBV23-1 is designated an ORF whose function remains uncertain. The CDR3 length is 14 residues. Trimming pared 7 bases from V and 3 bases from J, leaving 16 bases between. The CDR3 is CASTRGTTVYEQYF. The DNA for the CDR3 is TGCGCCAGCACCCGAGGGACAACTGTCTACGAGCAGTACTTC.

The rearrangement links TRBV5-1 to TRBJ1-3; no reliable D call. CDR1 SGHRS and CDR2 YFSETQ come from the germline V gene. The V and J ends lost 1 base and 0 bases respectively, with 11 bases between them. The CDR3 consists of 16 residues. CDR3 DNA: TGCGCCAGCAGCTTGACGGGTCTAGACTCTGGAAACACCATATATTTT. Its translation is CASSLTGLDSGNTIYF.

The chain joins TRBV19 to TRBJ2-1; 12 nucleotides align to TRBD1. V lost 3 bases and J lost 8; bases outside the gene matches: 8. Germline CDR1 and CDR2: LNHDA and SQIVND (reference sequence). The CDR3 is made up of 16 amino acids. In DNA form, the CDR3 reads TGTGCCAGTAGTATTTCGGCGGGACAGGGGGCGTATGAGCAGTTCTTC. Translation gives CASSISAGQGAYEQFF. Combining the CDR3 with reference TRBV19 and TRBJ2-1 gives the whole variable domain DGGITQSPKYLFRKEGQNVTLSCEQNLNHDAMYWYRQDPGQGLRLIYYSQIVNDFQKGDIAEGYSVSREKKESFPLTVTSAQKNPTAFYLCASSISAGQGAYEQFFGPGTRLTVL.

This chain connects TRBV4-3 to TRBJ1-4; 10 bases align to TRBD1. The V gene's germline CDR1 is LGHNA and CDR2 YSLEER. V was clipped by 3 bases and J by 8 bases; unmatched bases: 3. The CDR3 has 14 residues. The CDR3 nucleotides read TGCGCCAGCAGCCAGGACAGGGGGGCCGAAAAACTGTTTTTT. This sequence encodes CASSQDRGAEKLFF.

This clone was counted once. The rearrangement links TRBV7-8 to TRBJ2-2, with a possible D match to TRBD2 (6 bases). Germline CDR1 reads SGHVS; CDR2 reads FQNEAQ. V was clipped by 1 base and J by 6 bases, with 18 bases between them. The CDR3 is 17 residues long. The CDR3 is CASSLEYDGLYAGELFF. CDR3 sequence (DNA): TGTGCCAGCAGCTTAGAGTATGACGGACTATACGCCGGGGAGCTGTTTTTT.

The CDR3 region has the DNA TGTGCCAGCCGCAGCCCGCAGGGGGTTGGCACTGAAGCTTTCTTT. Protein: CASRSPQGVGTEAFF. The chain employs TRBV2 and TRBJ1-1; 7 positions agree with TRBD1. This CDR3 contains 15 residues. Germline loops: CDR1 SNHLY, CDR2 FYNNEI. V shed 8 bases, J shed 4 bases, and the junction held 13 bases outside the gene matches.

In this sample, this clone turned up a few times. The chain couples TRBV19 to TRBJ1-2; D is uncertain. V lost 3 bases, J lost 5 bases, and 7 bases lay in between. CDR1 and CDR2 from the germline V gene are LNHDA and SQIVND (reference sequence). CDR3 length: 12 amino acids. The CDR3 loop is CASSISRYGYTF. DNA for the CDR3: TGTGCCAGTAGTATTTCACGGTATGGCTACACCTTC.

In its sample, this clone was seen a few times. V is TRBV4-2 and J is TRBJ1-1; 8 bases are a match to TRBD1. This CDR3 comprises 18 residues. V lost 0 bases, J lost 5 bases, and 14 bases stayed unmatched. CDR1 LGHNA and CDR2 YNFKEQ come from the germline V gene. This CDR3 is CASSQEWYASGGETEAFF. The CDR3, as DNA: TGTGCCAGCAGCCAAGAGTGGTACGCTTCAGGGGGCGAGACTGAAGCTTTCTTT.

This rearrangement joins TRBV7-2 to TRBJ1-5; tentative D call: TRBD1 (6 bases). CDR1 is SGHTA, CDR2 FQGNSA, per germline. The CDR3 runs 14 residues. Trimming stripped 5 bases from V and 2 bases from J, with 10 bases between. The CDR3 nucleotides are TGTGCCAGCAGCAAACAGGGCGGCAATCAGCCCCAGCATTTT. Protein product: CASSKQGGNQPQHF. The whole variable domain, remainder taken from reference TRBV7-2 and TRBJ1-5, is GAGVSQSPSNKVTEKGKDVELRCDPISGHTALYWYRQSLGQGLEFLIYFQGNSAPDKSGLPSDRFSAERTGGSVSTLTIQRTQQEDSAVYLCASSKQGGNQPQHFGDGTRLSIL.

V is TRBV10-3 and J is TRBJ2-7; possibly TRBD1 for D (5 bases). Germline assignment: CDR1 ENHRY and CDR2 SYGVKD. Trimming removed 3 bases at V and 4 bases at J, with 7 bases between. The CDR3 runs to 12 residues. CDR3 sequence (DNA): TGTGCCATCAGTGACAGGGATTACGAGCAGTACTTC. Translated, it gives CAISDRDYEQYF.

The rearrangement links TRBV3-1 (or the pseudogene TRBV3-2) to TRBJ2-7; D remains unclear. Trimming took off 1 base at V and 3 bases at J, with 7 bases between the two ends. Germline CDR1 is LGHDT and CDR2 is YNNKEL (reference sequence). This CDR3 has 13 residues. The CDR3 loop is CASSQGEDYEQYF. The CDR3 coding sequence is TGTGCCAGCAGCCAAGGAGAAGACTACGAGCAGTACTTC.